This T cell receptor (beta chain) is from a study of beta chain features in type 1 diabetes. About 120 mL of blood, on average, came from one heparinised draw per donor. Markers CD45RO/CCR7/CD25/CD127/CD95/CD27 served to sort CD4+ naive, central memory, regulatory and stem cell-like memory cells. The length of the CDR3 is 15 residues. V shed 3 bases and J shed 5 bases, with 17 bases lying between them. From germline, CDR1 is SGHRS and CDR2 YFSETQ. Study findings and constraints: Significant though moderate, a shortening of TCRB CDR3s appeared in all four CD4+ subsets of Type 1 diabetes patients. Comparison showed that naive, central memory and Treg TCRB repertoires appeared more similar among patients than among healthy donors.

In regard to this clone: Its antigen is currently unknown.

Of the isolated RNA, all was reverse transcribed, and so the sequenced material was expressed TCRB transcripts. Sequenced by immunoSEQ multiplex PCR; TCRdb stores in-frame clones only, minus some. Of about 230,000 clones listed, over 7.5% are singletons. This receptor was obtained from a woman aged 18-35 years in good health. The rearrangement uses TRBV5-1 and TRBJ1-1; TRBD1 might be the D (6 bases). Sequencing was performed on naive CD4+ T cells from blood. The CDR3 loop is CASSWGSGGRTEAFF. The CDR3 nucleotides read TGCGCCAGCAGCTGGGGATCCGGGGGGCGGACTGAAGCTTTCTTT.